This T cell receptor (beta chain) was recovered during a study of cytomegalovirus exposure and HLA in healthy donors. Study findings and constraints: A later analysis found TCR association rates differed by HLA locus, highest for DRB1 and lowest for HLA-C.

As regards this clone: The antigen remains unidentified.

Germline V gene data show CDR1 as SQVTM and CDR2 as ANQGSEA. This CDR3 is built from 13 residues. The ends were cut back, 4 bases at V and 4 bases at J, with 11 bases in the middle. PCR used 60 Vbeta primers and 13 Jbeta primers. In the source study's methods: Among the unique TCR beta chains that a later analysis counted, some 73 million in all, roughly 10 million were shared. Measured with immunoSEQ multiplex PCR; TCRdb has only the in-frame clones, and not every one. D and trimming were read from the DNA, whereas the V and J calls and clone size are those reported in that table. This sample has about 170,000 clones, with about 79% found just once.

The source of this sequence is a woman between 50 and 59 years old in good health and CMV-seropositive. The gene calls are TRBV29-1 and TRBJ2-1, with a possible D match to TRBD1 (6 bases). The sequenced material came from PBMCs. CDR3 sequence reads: CSVVGTNYNEQFF. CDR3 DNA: TGCAGCGTTGTAGGGACAAATTACAATGAGCAGTTCTTC.